The sequence of this TCR beta chain was determined in a study of regulatory T cells in long-lasting Graves disease. Building of the TCR beta libraries involved iRepertoire HTBI primers and Arm-PCR of CDR3 regions. TCRdb passed the multiplex PCR reads through MiXCR, listing each CDR3 protein once. In the table there are about 430,000 distinct CDR3 sequences, roughly a fifth of which are singletons. Time point given: persistent/refractory GD, antithyroid drugs over 5 years with positive TRAb. There was RNA extracted from PBMCs, and the TCR library was made from it. With 11 bases removed from V and 2 bases from J, the gap between germline ends came to 18 bases. Germline assignment: CDR1 SGHVT and CDR2 SQSDAQ. The CDR3 runs to 15 residues.

The sample here was peripheral blood mononuclear cells (PBMCs), taken when the disease was refractory, from a patient treated with antithyroid drugs. The receptor comes from a female donor with Graves disease. The J gene is TRBJ2-2, the V gene TRBV7-4; no reliable D call. CDR3 region: CAGDMEQLNTGELFF. DNA of the CDR3: TGTGCCGGAGACATGGAGCAACTAAACACCGGGGAGCTGTTTTTT.